This entry lists 3 T cell receptor beta chains sequenced from one sample in a study of cytomegalovirus exposure and HLA in healthy donors. PCR used 60 Vbeta primers and 13 Jbeta primers. The protocol was immunoSEQ multiplex PCR, while the TCRdb copy is restricted to in-frame clones and leaves out a portion. The table lists roughly 80,000 clones, around 60% of them singletons. Sequenced input: PBMCs. The receptors shown here come from a male donor in good health and CMV-seropositive.

The rearrangement links TRBV5-6 to TRBJ1-6; weak D call: TRBD1 (5 bases). This CDR3 comprises 17 residues. Germline CDR1 is SGHDT and CDR2 is YYEEEE. The germline V and J ends were trimmed by 2 bases and 0 bases, with 12 bases remaining between them. CDR3 sequence reads: CASSFGQGSSYNSPLHF. The CDR3 region has the DNA TGTGCCAGCAGCTTTGGGCAGGGCAGCTCCTATAATTCACCCCTCCACTTT. Supplemented by reference TRBV5-6 and TRBJ1-6, the full variable domain reads DAGVTQSPTHLIKTRGQQVTLRCSPKSGHDTVSWYQQALGQGPQFIFQYYEEEERQRGNFPDRFSGHQFPNYSSELNVNALLLGDSALYLCASSFGQGSSYNSPLHFGNGTRLTVT.

The V and J genes are TRBV6-5 and TRBJ1-1, with D maybe TRBD1 (6 bases). CDR3 length: 15 residues. Per the germline V gene, CDR1 is MNHEY and CDR2 is SVGAGI. V lost 6 bases to trimming and J lost 6 bases, with 20 bases between them. The CDR3 sequence is CASSFEGGGTAEAFF. DNA of the CDR3: TGTGCCAGCAGCTTCGAAGGGGGGGGCACGGCTGAAGCTTTCTTT.

The chain uses TRBV6-1 and TRBJ2-2, with a tentative D call TRBD1 (6 bases). The CDR3 loop spans 13 amino acids. Germline V CDR1 and CDR2: MNHNS, SASEGT. Trimming took 6 bases from V and 1 from J, leaving 6 bases between them. The CDR3 nucleotides read TGTGCCAGCAGAGGGGGGAACACCGGGGAGCTGTTTTTT. It encodes CASRGGNTGELFF.